This entry features one T cell receptor (beta chain) sequence. The data were taken from a study of blood T cell repertoires in COVID-19. Overall study: The samples span acute and convalescent COVID-19 from the United States, Italy and Spain.

Some clones are missing from TCRdb's copy, which holds only in-frame ones; the method was immunoSEQ multiplex PCR. The sample lists 250,000 to 400,000 clones; around 88% were seen once. Germline assignment: CDR1 KGHSH and CDR2 LQKENI. This CDR3 contains 13 residues. The V and J ends lost 3 bases and 5 bases, in that order; junction bases with no gene match: 2. Seattle patient enrollment occurred during active infection, with longitudinal follow-up thereafter. This chain links TRBV18 with TRBJ1-1, with 8 nucleotides matching TRBD1. This TCR derives from a woman aged 30 to 39 with COVID-19, enrolled during active disease. Material for sequencing was peripheral blood. CDR3 sequence reads: CASSPTGVTEAFF. The DNA of the CDR3 is TGTGCCAGCTCACCGACAGGGGTTACTGAAGCTTTCTTT. Complete variable domain (other parts from reference TRBV18 and TRBJ1-1): NAGVMQNPRHLVRRRGQEARLRCSPMKGHSHVYWYRQLPEEGLKFMVYLQKENIIDESGMPKERFSAEFPKEGPSILRIQQVVRGDSAAYFCASSPTGVTEAFFGQGTRLTVV.